The 10 T cell receptor beta chains below all came from one sample that was sequenced in a study of CD8+ T cells in alopecia areata. Treatment reported: oral pan-JAK inhibitor, 5-10 mg twice daily. cDNA prepared by RNA extraction and subsequent reverse transcription served as the template for sequencing. Clones were sequenced by immunoSEQ multiplex PCR, and TCRdb holds only the in-frame ones, with some missing. The data hold about 250,000 clones, with 60% observed a single time. The sequences come from CD4+ T cells sorted from blood, collected around week 54, from a patient treated with tofacitinib. The receptors derive from a human donor with alopecia areata.

J is TRBJ2-2 and V is TRBV5-1; 8 positions agree with TRBD1. Germline CDR1 is SGHRS and CDR2 is YFSETQ. With 0 bases clipped from V and 0 bases from J, the junction kept 7 bases outside the gene matches. This CDR3 is built from 18 residues. The CDR3, as DNA: TGCGCCAGCAGCTTGGTCCCGCCGACAGGGGCGAACACCGGGGAGCTGTTTTTT. This sequence encodes CASSLVPPTGANTGELFF. The variable domain in full, with the rest retrieved from reference TRBV5-1 and TRBJ2-2, is KAGVTQTPRYLIKTRGQQVTLSCSPISGHRSVSWYQQTPGQGLQFLFEYFSETQRNKGNFPGRFSGRQFSNSRSEMNVSTLELGDSALYLCASSLVPPTGANTGELFFGEGSRLTVL.

This clone has a single count. Here the CDR3 DNA reads TGCGCCAGCAACCCGGACTACGGGGCCGGGCAGTTCTTC. Translating it yields CASNPDYGAGQFF. The J gene is TRBJ2-1, the V gene TRBV5-1; tentative D call: TRBD2 (6 bases). The CDR3 spans 13 residues. V gave up 6 bases and J gave up 12 bases, with 19 bases separating them. CDR1 and CDR2 (germline): SGHRS, YFSETQ.

This sequence joins TRBV7-3 and TRBJ2-2; D is unresolved. This CDR3 contains 14 residues. Germline lookup yields CDR1 SGHTA and CDR2 FQGTGA. V was clipped by 2 bases and J by 2 bases, with 6 bases between them. The CDR3 is CASSLERNTGELFF. As DNA, the CDR3 is TGTGCCAGCAGCTTAGAAAGAAACACCGGGGAGCTGTTTTTT.

The CDR3 spells CASSLFGTGGTDTQYF. The CDR3 DNA sequence: TGCGCCAGCAGCTTGTTTGGGACAGGGGGCACAGATACGCAGTATTTT. This sequence joins TRBV5-1 and TRBJ2-3; 10 bases are a match to TRBD1. CDR3 size: 16 residues. The germline V gene has CDR1 SGHRS and CDR2 YFSETQ. V shed 1 base and J 1 base; nucleotides not matched to a gene: 3.

As to this clone: One junction end disagrees with the germline gene, perhaps due to a read error. The chain's CDR3 is CASSLGRERDF. CDR3 bases: TGTGCCAGCAGCTTAGGGCGGGAGAGGGACTTC. The chain carries TRBV7-3 and TRBJ2-5; the match to TRBD2 covers 7 bases. Germline V gives CDR1 SGHTA, CDR2 FQGTGA. The length of the CDR3 is 11 residues.

CDR3 region: CACEDRTTYEQYF. CDR3 bases: TGTGCCTGTGAGGACCGAACTACCTACGAGCAGTACTTC. The V call is TRBV30, the J call TRBJ2-5, with D hard to call. The end of the DNA is better explained by TRBJ2-7, so the J call may be wrong. Germline lookup yields CDR1 GTSNPN and CDR2 SVGIG (reference sequence). The CDR3 consists of 13 residues.

This chain uses TRBV11-2 with TRBJ2-5, with 9 bases lining up with TRBD2. Germline loops: CDR1 SGHAT, CDR2 FQNNGV. Trimming took 5 bases from V and 1 from J; bases not matched to a gene: 8. The CDR3 is 16 amino acids. The CDR3 region is CASSRGASGTQETQYF. DNA for the CDR3: TGTGCCAGCAGCCGGGGGGCTAGCGGGACCCAAGAGACCCAGTACTTC.

This rearrangement joins TRBV7-9 to TRBJ1-2, with D tentatively TRBD1 (5 bases). The CDR3 totals 15 residues. V was shortened by 4 bases and J by 3 bases, with 15 bases between the two germline ends. Per the germline V gene, CDR1 is SEHNR and CDR2 is FQNEAQ (reference sequence). The CDR3 coding sequence is TGTGCCAGCAGCTCCTCGGGGGTTGGAGACTATGGCTACACCTTC. Its translation: CASSSSGVGDYGYTF.

The chain couples TRBV5-1 to TRBJ2-2; TRBD1 aligns across 7 bases. The V segment lost 0 bases and the J segment 4 bases; nucleotides outside the gene matches: 6. Germline CDR1 is SGHRS and CDR2 is YFSETQ. This CDR3 has 16 residues. The CDR3 bases are TGCGCCAGCAGCTTGGTAGCAGGGGGACGCACCGGGGAGCTGTTTTTT. It yields the protein CASSLVAGGRTGELFF.

The chain recombines TRBV5-4 with TRBJ1-6; no reliable D call. This CDR3 has 14 residues. Germline CDR1 is SGHNT and CDR2 is YYREEE (reference sequence). V was trimmed by 7 bases and J by 7 bases, leaving 15 bases between them. In DNA form, the CDR3 reads TGTGCCAGCGCTGCGAGATCCAGGAATTCACCCCTCCACTTT. It specifies CASAARSRNSPLHF.